The rows below give T cell receptor beta chains drawn from one sample of a study of Ad26.COV2.S vaccination and SARS-CoV-2 variants. Sequencing was performed with immunoSEQ multiplex PCR; in TCRdb, only in-frame clones are kept and a portion is missing. The sample includes roughly 450,000 clones, 90% of them seen just once. This sample comprised peripheral blood, obtained in a trial of Ad26.COV2.S vaccine versus placebo. Receptors originate from a person between 18 and 65 years old who received the Ad26.COV2.S COVID-19 vaccine or a placebo. Each CDR3 is given with its conserved first and last residue. The order of the fields is CDR3 length, V gene, J gene, CDR3 protein.

len: 11; v_gene: TRBV6-2/TRBV6-3; j_gene: TRBJ2-1; CDR3aa: CASSYSNEQFF
len: 14; v_gene: TRBV19; j_gene: TRBJ2-2; CDR3aa: CASSQGKRSGELFF
len: 14; v_gene: TRBV9; j_gene: TRBJ2-7; CDR3aa: CASSVDATGYEQYF
len: 16; v_gene: TRBV5-1; j_gene: TRBJ2-1; CDR3aa: CASSVLAGGSYNEQFF
len: 13; v_gene: TRBV19; j_gene: TRBJ2-5; CDR3aa: CASSHGTLETQYF
len: 12; v_gene: TRBV14; j_gene: TRBJ2-7; CDR3aa: CASSQISYEQYF
len: 17; v_gene: TRBV27; j_gene: TRBJ1-4; CDR3aa: CASSRVVGTGSNEKLFF
len: 16; v_gene: TRBV21-1; j_gene: TRBJ2-2; CDR3aa: CASRRKIQGRAGELFF
len: 14; v_gene: TRBV7-6; j_gene: TRBJ1-2; CDR3aa: CASSLGQSPGGYTF
len: 14; v_gene: TRBV18; j_gene: TRBJ1-1; CDR3aa: CASSSGQGETEAFF
len: 16; v_gene: TRBV4-3; j_gene: TRBJ1-3; CDR3aa: CASSHLLFRDGNTIYF
len: 15; v_gene: TRBV24-1; j_gene: TRBJ2-2; CDR3aa: CATSDSGQGAGELFF
len: 15; v_gene: TRBV5-1; j_gene: TRBJ2-2; CDR3aa: CASSLEGPNTGELFF
len: 13; v_gene: TRBV30; j_gene: TRBJ1-1; CDR3aa: CAWTEGWDTEAFF
len: 14; v_gene: TRBV7-2; j_gene: TRBJ2-7; CDR3aa: CASSLPTASYEQYF
len: 15; v_gene: TRBV19; j_gene: TRBJ2-1; CDR3aa: CASSTRDFLWNEQFF
len: 15; v_gene: TRBV7-8; j_gene: TRBJ2-2; CDR3aa: CASSPDRGRTGELFF
len: 14; v_gene: TRBV6-5; j_gene: TRBJ2-7; CDR3aa: CASSYRVLGYEQYF
len: 13; v_gene: TRBV30; j_gene: TRBJ2-7; CDR3aa: CAWSVGTSYEQYF
len: 14; v_gene: TRBV29-1; j_gene: TRBJ1-1; CDR3aa: CSVPKGGMNTEAFF
len: 14; v_gene: TRBV30; j_gene: TRBJ1-4; CDR3aa: CAWQPGQSNEKLFF
len: 15; v_gene: TRBV3-1/TRBV3-2; j_gene: TRBJ2-7; CDR3aa: CASSQLGTGEEEQYF
len: 15; v_gene: TRBV5-1; j_gene: TRBJ2-3; CDR3aa: CASRLTSGSMDTQYF
len: 13; v_gene: TRBV20-1; j_gene: TRBJ1-1; CDR3aa: CSASQTQNTEAFF
len: 15; v_gene: TRBV5-1; j_gene: TRBJ2-3; CDR3aa: CASSIYDRGVNTQYF
len: 18; v_gene: TRBV4-2; j_gene: TRBJ2-1; CDR3aa: CASSQDPSAGLPYNEQFF
len: 14; v_gene: TRBV7-9; j_gene: TRBJ2-5; CDR3aa: CASSLGTAQETQYF
len: 14; v_gene: TRBV9; j_gene: TRBJ1-2; CDR3aa: CASGNSLDSYGYTF
len: 15; v_gene: TRBV30; j_gene: TRBJ2-1; CDR3aa: CAWSPIAGSYNEQFF
len: 15; v_gene: TRBV5-1; j_gene: TRBJ2-3; CDR3aa: CASSLAAASTDTQYF
len: 15; v_gene: TRBV18; j_gene: TRBJ2-7; CDR3aa: CASSPGTGSSYEQYF
len: 13; v_gene: TRBV30; j_gene: TRBJ2-1; CDR3aa: CAWSTGKYNEQFF
len: 14; v_gene: TRBV6-5; j_gene: TRBJ1-1; CDR3aa: CASSYPGRGTEAFF
len: 18; v_gene: TRBV7-2; j_gene: TRBJ2-3; CDR3aa: CASSYRSLAGGSTDTQYF
len: 15; v_gene: TRBV28; j_gene: TRBJ1-3; CDR3aa: CASSSGTGSGNTIYF
len: 13; v_gene: TRBV6-5; j_gene: TRBJ1-1; CDR3aa: CATIGRLNTEAFF
len: 18; v_gene: TRBV27; j_gene: TRBJ2-3; CDR3aa: CASSLFPTSGTSTDTQYF
len: 13; v_gene: TRBV7-9; j_gene: TRBJ2-7; CDR3aa: CASSLLRSYEQYF
len: 15; v_gene: TRBV6-5; j_gene: TRBJ2-7; CDR3aa: CASRNSGRKSYEQYF
len: 13; v_gene: TRBV7-9; j_gene: TRBJ1-1; CDR3aa: CASSLGAGDQAFF
len: 14; v_gene: TRBV4-2; j_gene: TRBJ2-3; CDR3aa: CASSQGAGGGTQYF
len: 14; v_gene: TRBV5-8; j_gene: TRBJ2-7; CDR3aa: CASQGVDYSYEQYF
len: 17; v_gene: TRBV7-6; j_gene: TRBJ2-1; CDR3aa: CASSSQPSGRVYNEQFF
len: 15; v_gene: TRBV6-2/TRBV6-3; j_gene: TRBJ2-7; CDR3aa: CASSYGTESFYEQYF
len: 14; v_gene: TRBV28; j_gene: TRBJ1-3; CDR3aa: CASRSGGTGNTIYF
len: 14; v_gene: TRBV30; j_gene: TRBJ1-6; CDR3aa: CAWSQFMDRSPLHF
len: 15; v_gene: TRBV6-5; j_gene: TRBJ2-2; CDR3aa: CASTFHEGNTGELFF
len: 14; v_gene: TRBV5-6; j_gene: TRBJ2-5; CDR3aa: CASSWGQGQETQYF
len: 15; v_gene: TRBV19; j_gene: TRBJ2-1; CDR3aa: CASSLTGQGANEQFF
len: 15; v_gene: TRBV2; j_gene: TRBJ1-6; CDR3aa: CASSELQQGNSPLHF
len: 15; v_gene: TRBV28; j_gene: TRBJ2-7; CDR3aa: CASSPAAVAGYEQYF
len: 13; v_gene: TRBV11-3; j_gene: TRBJ2-1; CDR3aa: CASSLGDSPEQFF
len: 14; v_gene: TRBV27; j_gene: TRBJ1-5; CDR3aa: CASSLWRAPQPQHF
len: 13; v_gene: TRBV7-7; j_gene: TRBJ2-7; CDR3aa: CASSRTETYEQYF
len: 13; v_gene: TRBV4-3; j_gene: TRBJ2-3; CDR3aa: CASSQSHPDTQYF
len: 14; v_gene: TRBV7-9; j_gene: TRBJ1-4; CDR3aa: CASSYTATNEKLFF